This note documents a single T cell receptor (beta chain) sequence. Its antigen is unidentified. This sample is drawn from a study of T cell responses to AZD1222 COVID-19 vaccine. Study observations and caveats: The study sampled repertoires only after the peak T cell response. Nearly half of the spike-specific TCRs reportedly recognize variant regions that carry no mutations. White British people made up most donors, females outnumbered males, and clonal diversity was possibly underestimated. The study identified only five to seven AZD1222 recipients as seropositive at baseline.

This CDR3 spans 15 amino acids. The V and J ends lost 10 bases and 2 bases, in that order; junction bases with no gene match: 9. Germline V gives CDR1 ENHRY, CDR2 SYGVKD. The repertoire was sequenced with immunoSEQ multiplex PCR; TCRdb's copy has only in-frame clones and lacks some. Altogether 150,000 to 200,000 clones are present, over 70% being singletons, with the ten largest covering around 2.9%. This chain joins TRBV10-3 and TRBJ1-2; TRBD1 aligns across 11 bases. Source: peripheral blood, taken on day 0 of MenACWY control vaccination. The TCR originated in an adult in good health. Written as DNA, the CDR3 is TGTGCCACCGCGGGACAGGGGGAAGGAAACTATGGCTACACCTTC. Amino acid sequence: CATAGQGEGNYGYTF.